The 14 T cell receptor beta chains below were found in one sample sequenced in a study of beta chain features in type 1 diabetes. Notes on the study in general: Significant though moderate, a shortening of TCRB CDR3s appeared in all four CD4+ subsets of Type 1 diabetes patients.

Of the isolated RNA, all was reverse transcribed, and so the sequenced material was expressed TCRB transcripts. Assay: immunoSEQ multiplex PCR; the TCRdb copy retains only in-frame clones and omits some. The sample shows under 350,000 clones, around 25% of them seen only once. What these receptors recognize is not known. The specimen sequenced was naive CD4+ T cells from blood. The receptors here all came from a woman aged 30 to 39 with type 1 diabetes.

This sequence joins TRBV5-6 and TRBJ1-1; 7 bases align to TRBD1. With 3 bases clipped from V and 10 bases from J, the junction kept 12 bases outside the gene matches. Germline lookup yields CDR1 SGHDT and CDR2 YYEEEE. This CDR3 is 14 amino acids long. CDR3 in DNA: TGTGCCAGCAGCTCCCCTGACAGGGACCTAGGAGCTTTCTTT. Protein: CASSSPDRDLGAFF.

This clone was counted a few times. V is TRBV29-1 and J is TRBJ1-5, with 9 positions matching TRBD1. Germline V lookup: CDR1 SQVTM, CDR2 ANQGSEA. V was pared by 4 bases and J by 5 bases, with 6 bases of the junction left unmatched. This CDR3 comprises 14 residues. The CDR3 reads CSVGHRGPDQPQHF. The CDR3 DNA reads as TGCAGCGTTGGCCACAGGGGGCCGGATCAGCCCCAGCATTTT.

This chain connects TRBV29-1 to TRBJ2-3; maybe TRBD1 (5 bases). The CDR3 is 12 residues long. Germline CDR1 and CDR2: SQVTM and ANQGSEA. V was trimmed by 7 bases and J by 2 bases, leaving 10 bases between them. CDR3 protein: CSAKTDTDTQYF. The CDR3 nucleotides read TGCAGCGCAAAGACAGACACAGATACGCAGTATTTT.

This clone came up a few times. The rearrangement uses TRBV27 and TRBJ2-1, with a tentative D call TRBD2 (5 bases). V lost 8 bases and J 1 base, leaving 9 bases between the germline ends. This CDR3 has 13 residues. Germline CDR1 and CDR2: MNHEY and SMNVEV (reference sequence). The CDR3 sequence: CASRGGSYNEQFF. CDR3 bases: TGTGCCAGCCGCGGCGGGTCCTACAATGAGCAGTTCTTC.

This chain uses TRBV18 with TRBJ2-7; D not resolved. The CDR3 is 11 residues long. CDR1 and CDR2 from the germline V gene are KGHSH and LQKENI. The germline V and J ends were trimmed by 8 bases and 4 bases, with 9 bases remaining between them. In DNA, the CDR3 is TGTGCCAGCGCATCAGAATACGAGCAGTACTTC. Protein: CASASEYEQYF.

This chain uses TRBV29-1 with TRBJ2-3, with TRBD1 matching 7 bases. This CDR3 has 15 amino acids. CDR1 and CDR2 from the germline V gene are SQVTM and ANQGSEA. Unmatched junction bases numbered 11, after V lost 7 bases and J lost 1 base. CDR3 DNA: TGCAGCGCCCAACCCTCAGGGGGTCGCACAGATACGCAGTATTTT. It specifies CSAQPSGGRTDTQYF.

The rearrangement joins TRBV14 to TRBJ2-2; 10 positions agree with TRBD2. The ends lost 4 bases at V and 6 bases at J; junction bases unmatched: 5. From germline, CDR1 is SGHDN and CDR2 FVKESK. This CDR3 spans 15 amino acids. CDR3 sequence reads: CASSPSGRGAGELFF. CDR3 DNA sequence: TGTGCCAGCAGCCCAAGCGGGAGGGGTGCCGGGGAGCTGTTTTTT.

A few counts support this clone. The chain carries TRBV4-1 and TRBJ2-4, with D perhaps matching TRBD1 (6 bases). This CDR3 is 17 amino acids long. V lost 1 base to trimming and J lost 3 bases, with 16 bases between them. Per the germline V gene, CDR1 is MGHRA and CDR2 is YSYEKL. For the CDR3, the DNA is TGCGCCAGCAGCCAAGGGGGGCAGGGGAGTAGCAAAAACATTCAGTACTTC. Its protein is CASSQGGQGSSKNIQYF.

There are a few counts of this clone. V is TRBV5-6 and J is TRBJ1-1; D unclear. CDR3 length: 13 amino acids. From germline, CDR1 is SGHDT and CDR2 YYEEEE. Trimming removed 0 bases from V and 6 bases from J, with 9 bases in between. CDR3 sequence reads: CASSLVRWAEAFF. CDR3 in DNA: TGTGCCAGCAGCTTGGTCAGGTGGGCTGAAGCTTTCTTT. Full variable domain (remainder filled in from reference TRBV5-6 and TRBJ1-1): DAGVTQSPTHLIKTRGQQVTLRCSPKSGHDTVSWYQQALGQGPQFIFQYYEEEERQRGNFPDRFSGHQFPNYSSELNVNALLLGDSALYLCASSLVRWAEAFFGQGTRLTVV.

V gene TRBV29-1 combines with J gene TRBJ1-2; TRBD1 agrees at 8 bases. In germline, CDR1 is SQVTM, CDR2 ANQGSEA. The trim removed 4 bases at V and 7 bases at J, leaving 5 bases unmatched. The CDR3 consists of 12 residues. The CDR3 here is CSVGQGALGYTF. The CDR3 DNA reads TGCAGCGTTGGGCAGGGGGCGCTTGGCTACACCTTC. The full variable domain, rest sourced from reference TRBV29-1 and TRBJ1-2, is SAVISQKPSRDICQRGTSLTIQCQVDSQVTMMFWYRQQPGQSLTLIATANQGSEATYESGFVIDKFPISRPNLTFSTLTVSNMSPEDSSIYLCSVGQGALGYTFGSGTRLTVV.

The chain has TRBV5-1 and TRBJ2-7, with D maybe TRBD1 (6 bases). The germline V gene encodes CDR1 SGHRS and CDR2 YFSETQ. The CDR3 totals 12 residues. Trimming removed 3 bases at V and 4 bases at J, with 8 bases between. CDR3 in amino acids: CASSSDRYEQYF. The CDR3 bases are TGCGCCAGCAGCTCGGACAGATACGAGCAGTACTTC.

The chain carries TRBV7-9 and TRBJ2-7; D gene ambiguous. Germline V lookup: CDR1 SEHNR, CDR2 FQNEAQ (reference sequence). The CDR3 loop spans 14 amino acids. Trimming left V 5 bases short and J 3 bases short, with 14 bases between. The CDR3 sequence: CASSPMEPHYEQYF. CDR3 bases: TGTGCCAGCAGCCCAATGGAGCCGCACTACGAGCAGTACTTC.

This clone was seen more than once but under ten times. The CDR3 nucleotides are TGCGCCAGCAGCTTGGGCCCAGGCTACGAGCAGTACTTC. Translated: CASSLGPGYEQYF. V is TRBV5-1 and J is TRBJ2-7; D unresolved. The CDR3 totals 13 residues. With 0 bases removed from V and 3 bases from J, the gap between germline ends came to 7 bases. CDR1 is SGHRS, CDR2 YFSETQ, per germline. Looking up the rest from reference TRBV5-1 and TRBJ2-7 gives the full variable domain: KAGVTQTPRYLIKTRGQQVTLSCSPISGHRSVSWYQQTPGQGLQFLFEYFSETQRNKGNFPGRFSGRQFSNSRSEMNVSTLELGDSALYLCASSLGPGYEQYFGPGTRLTVT.

The V and J genes are TRBV5-1 and TRBJ2-7; 10 bases line up with TRBD1. Germline-derived CDR1 and CDR2 are SGHRS and YFSETQ. V trimming: 1 base; J trimming: 2 bases; junction bases outside the gene matches: 12. This CDR3 has 18 residues. CDR3 coding DNA: TGCGCCAGCAGCTTGAGCCCGACAGGGGGCAATTTGGCCTACGAGCAGTACTTC. Protein: CASSLSPTGGNLAYEQYF.